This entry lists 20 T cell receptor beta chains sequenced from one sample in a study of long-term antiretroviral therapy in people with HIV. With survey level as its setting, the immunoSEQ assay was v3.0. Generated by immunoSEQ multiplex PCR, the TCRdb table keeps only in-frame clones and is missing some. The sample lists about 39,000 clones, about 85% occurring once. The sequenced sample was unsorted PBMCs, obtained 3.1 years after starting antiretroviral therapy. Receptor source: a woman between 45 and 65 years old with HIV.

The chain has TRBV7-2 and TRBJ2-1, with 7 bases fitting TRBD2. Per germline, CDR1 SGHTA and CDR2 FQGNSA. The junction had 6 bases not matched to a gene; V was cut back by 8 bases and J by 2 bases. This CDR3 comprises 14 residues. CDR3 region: CASGGGGAYNEQFF. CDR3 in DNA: TGTGCCAGCGGTGGGGGGGGTGCCTACAATGAGCAGTTCTTC. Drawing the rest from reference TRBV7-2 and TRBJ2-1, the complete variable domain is GAGVSQSPSNKVTEKGKDVELRCDPISGHTALYWYRQSLGQGLEFLIYFQGNSAPDKSGLPSDRFSAERTGGSVSTLTIQRTQQEDSAVYLCASGGGGAYNEQFFGPGTRLTVL.

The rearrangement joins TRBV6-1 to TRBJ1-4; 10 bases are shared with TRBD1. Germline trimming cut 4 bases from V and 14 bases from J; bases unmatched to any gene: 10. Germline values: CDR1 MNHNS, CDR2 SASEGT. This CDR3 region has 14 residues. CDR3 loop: CASSAGDRGFGLFF. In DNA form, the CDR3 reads TGTGCCAGCAGTGCGGGGGACAGGGGATTTGGTCTGTTTTTT.

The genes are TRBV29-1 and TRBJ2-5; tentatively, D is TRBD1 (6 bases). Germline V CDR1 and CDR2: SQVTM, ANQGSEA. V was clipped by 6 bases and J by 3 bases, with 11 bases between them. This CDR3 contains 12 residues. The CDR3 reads CSVARGKETQYF. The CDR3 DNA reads TGCAGCGTGGCCAGGGGCAAAGAGACCCAGTACTTC.

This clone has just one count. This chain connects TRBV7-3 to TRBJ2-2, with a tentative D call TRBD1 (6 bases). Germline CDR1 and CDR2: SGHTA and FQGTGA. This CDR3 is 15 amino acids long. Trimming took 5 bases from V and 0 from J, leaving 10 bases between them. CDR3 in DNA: TGTGCCAGCAGCGTACAGGGCTCGAACACCGGGGAGCTGTTTTTT. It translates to CASSVQGSNTGELFF.

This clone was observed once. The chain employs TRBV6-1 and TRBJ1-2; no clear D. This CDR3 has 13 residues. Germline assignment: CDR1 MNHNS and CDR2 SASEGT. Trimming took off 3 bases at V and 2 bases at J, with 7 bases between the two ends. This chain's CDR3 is CASSEARNYGYTF. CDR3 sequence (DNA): TGTGCCAGCAGTGAGGCCAGGAACTATGGCTACACCTTC.

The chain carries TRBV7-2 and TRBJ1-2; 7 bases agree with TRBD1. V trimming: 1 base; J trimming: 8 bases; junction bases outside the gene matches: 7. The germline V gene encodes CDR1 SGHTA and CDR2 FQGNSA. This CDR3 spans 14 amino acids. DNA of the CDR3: TGTGCCAGCAGCTTAGGGCAGGGGGGTATCGGCTACACCTTC. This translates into CASSLGQGGIGYTF.

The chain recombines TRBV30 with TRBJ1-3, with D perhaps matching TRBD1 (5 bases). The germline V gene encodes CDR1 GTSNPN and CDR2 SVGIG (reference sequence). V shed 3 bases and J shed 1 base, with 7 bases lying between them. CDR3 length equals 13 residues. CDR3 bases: TGTGCCTGGAGGGGGGGATCTGGAAACACCATATATTTT. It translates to CAWRGGSGNTIYF.

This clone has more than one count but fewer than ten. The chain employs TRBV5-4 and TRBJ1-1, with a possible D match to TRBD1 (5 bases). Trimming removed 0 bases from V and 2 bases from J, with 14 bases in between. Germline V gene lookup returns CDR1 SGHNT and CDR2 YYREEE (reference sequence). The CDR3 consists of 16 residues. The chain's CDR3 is CASSLAAGSINTEAFF. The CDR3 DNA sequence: TGTGCCAGCAGCTTGGCGGCAGGGAGTATTAACACTGAAGCTTTCTTT.

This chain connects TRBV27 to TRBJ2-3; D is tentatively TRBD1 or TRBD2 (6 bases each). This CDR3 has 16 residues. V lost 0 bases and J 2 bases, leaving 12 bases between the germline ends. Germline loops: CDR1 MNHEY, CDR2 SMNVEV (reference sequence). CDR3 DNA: TGTGCCAGCAGTTTATCGCCTAGGGGGGTCACAGATACGCAGTATTTT. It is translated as CASSLSPRGVTDTQYF.

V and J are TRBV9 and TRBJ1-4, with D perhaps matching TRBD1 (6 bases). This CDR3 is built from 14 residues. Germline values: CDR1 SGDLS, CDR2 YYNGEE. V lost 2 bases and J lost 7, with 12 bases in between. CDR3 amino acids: CASSVTRGSEKLFF. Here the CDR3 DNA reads TGTGCCAGCAGCGTTACTAGGGGGAGTGAAAAACTGTTTTTT.

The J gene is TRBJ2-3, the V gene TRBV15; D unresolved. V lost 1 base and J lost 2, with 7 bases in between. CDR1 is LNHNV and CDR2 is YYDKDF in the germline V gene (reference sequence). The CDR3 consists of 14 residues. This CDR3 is CATSRVQDTDTQYF. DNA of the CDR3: TGTGCCACCAGCAGAGTTCAAGACACAGATACGCAGTATTTT.

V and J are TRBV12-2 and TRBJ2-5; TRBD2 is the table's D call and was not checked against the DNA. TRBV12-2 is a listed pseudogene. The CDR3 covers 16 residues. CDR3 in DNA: TGTGCAAGTCGCTGGGGACTAGCGGGGGGGCAAGAGACCCAGTACTTC. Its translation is CASRWGLAGGQETQYF.

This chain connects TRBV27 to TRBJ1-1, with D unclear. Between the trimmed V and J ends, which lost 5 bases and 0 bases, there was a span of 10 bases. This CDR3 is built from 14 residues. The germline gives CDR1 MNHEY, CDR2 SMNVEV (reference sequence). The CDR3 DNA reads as TGTGCCAGCAGTCCGCGGGCGATGAACACTGAAGCTTTCTTT. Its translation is CASSPRAMNTEAFF.

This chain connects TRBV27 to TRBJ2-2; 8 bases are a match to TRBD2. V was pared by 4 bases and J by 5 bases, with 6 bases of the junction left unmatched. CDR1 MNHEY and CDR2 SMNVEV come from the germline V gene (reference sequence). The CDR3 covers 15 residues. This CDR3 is CASSSGGLRTGELFF. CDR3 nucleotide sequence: TGTGCCAGCAGTTCGGGGGGGCTAAGGACCGGGGAGCTGTTTTTT.

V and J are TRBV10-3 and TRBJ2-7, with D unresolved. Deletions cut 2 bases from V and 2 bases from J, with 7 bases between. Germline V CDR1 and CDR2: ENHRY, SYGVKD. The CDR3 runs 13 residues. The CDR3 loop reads CAISEGSPYEQYF. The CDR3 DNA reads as TGTGCCATCAGTGAGGGGTCTCCCTACGAGCAGTACTTC.

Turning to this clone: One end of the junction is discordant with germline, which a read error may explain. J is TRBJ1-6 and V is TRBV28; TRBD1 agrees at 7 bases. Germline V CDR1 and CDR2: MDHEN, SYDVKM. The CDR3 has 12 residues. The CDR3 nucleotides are TGTGCCAGCAATACAGGGGAGTCCGCCCTTGATTTT. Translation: CASNTGESALDF.

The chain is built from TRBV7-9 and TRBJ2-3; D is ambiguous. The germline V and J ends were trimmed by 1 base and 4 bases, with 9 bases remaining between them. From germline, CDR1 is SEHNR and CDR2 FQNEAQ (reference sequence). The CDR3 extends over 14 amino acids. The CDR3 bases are TGTGCCAGCAGCTTAGGTAGGGTGGCAGATACGCAGTATTTT. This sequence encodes CASSLGRVADTQYF.

CDR3 coding DNA: TGTGCCTGGAGTCGACAGGGTTCGGACTATGGCTACACCTTC. This gives the protein CAWSRQGSDYGYTF. The V call is TRBV30, the J call TRBJ1-2; the match to TRBD1 covers 7 bases. The length of the CDR3 is 14 residues. Germline V lookup: CDR1 GTSNPN, CDR2 SVGIG (reference sequence). J was trimmed by 3 bases and V by 2 bases; bases with no gene match: 6.

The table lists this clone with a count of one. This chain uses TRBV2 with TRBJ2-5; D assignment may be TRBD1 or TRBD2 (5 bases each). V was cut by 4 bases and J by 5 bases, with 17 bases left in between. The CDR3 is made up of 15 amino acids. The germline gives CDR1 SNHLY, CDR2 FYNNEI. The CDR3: CASSGVSGTEETQYF. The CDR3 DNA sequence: TGTGCCAGCAGTGGGGTATCCGGGACCGAGGAGACCCAGTACTTC.

CDR3: CASSTRQGGGLDTQYF. Written as DNA, the CDR3 is TGTGCCAGCAGCACCAGACAGGGGGGCGGATTAGATACGCAGTATTTT. The chain carries TRBV7-6 and TRBJ2-3, with 9 bases matching TRBD1. Germline values: CDR1 SGHVS, CDR2 FNYEAQ. With 5 bases clipped from V and 5 bases from J, the junction kept 11 bases outside the gene matches. The CDR3 is 16 residues long.